This TCR beta chain was obtained from a study of beta chain features in type 1 diabetes. The table lists this clone with a few counts. Its matching antigen is unknown. Every isolated RNA sample was fully reverse transcribed, so sequencing captured expressed TCRB transcripts. Assay used: immunoSEQ multiplex PCR; TCRdb lists only in-frame clones, some missing. The table lists some 900,000 clones, about 17% of them singletons, with 0.023% in the top ten. Germline V lookup: CDR1 SNHLY, CDR2 FYNNEI. V lost 6 bases, J lost 6 bases, and 5 bases stayed unmatched. The CDR3 loop spans 14 amino acids. The study's findings and limits: A pattern of fewer insertions and more deletions at VDJ junctions was seen in type 1 diabetes patients.

This rearrangement joins TRBV2 to TRBJ2-2, with 9 bases matching TRBD1. The receptor was derived from a woman younger than 30 in good health. Material: naive CD4+ T cells from blood. The CDR3 is CASRRQGGAGELFF. DNA for the CDR3: TGTGCCAGCAGGAGACAGGGGGGTGCCGGGGAGCTGTTTTTT.